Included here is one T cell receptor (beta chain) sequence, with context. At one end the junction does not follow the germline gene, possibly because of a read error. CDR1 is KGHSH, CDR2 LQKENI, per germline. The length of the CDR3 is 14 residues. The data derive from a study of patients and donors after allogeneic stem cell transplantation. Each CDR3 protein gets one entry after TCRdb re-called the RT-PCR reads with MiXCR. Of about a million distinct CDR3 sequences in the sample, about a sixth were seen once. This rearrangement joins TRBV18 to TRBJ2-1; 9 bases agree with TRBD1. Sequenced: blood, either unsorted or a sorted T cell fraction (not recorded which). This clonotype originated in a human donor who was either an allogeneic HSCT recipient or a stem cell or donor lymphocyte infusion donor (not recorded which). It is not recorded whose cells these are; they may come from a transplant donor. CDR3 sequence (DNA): TGTGCCAGCTCCCGGGACAGGGTTAACAATGAGCAGTCCTTC. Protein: CASSRDRVNNEQSF.